This TCR beta chain originates from a study of blood T cell repertoires in COVID-19. At the level of the study: Samples taken during acute and convalescent COVID-19 were collected in the United States, Italy and Spain.

This CDR3 is built from 15 residues. V lost 4 bases and J 4 bases, leaving 17 bases between the germline ends. The germline gives CDR1 ENHRY, CDR2 SYGVKD. Here immunoSEQ multiplex PCR was the method, and the copy in TCRdb shows in-frame clones only, minus some. The repertoire holds approximately 200,000 clones, with 87% as singletons. The clonotype comes from a man aged 30-40 years who had recovered from COVID-19. This chain uses TRBV10-3 with TRBJ2-7; D might be TRBD1 (6 bases). The sequenced material came from PBMCs or T cells enriched from blood (not recorded which). Here the CDR3 DNA reads TGTGCCATCAGTGCGACAAAGGACAGAACGTACGAGCAGTACTTC. This encodes CAISATKDRTYEQYF.